The 29 T cell receptor beta chains presented below share a single source sample, sequenced in a study of blood T cell repertoires in COVID-19. Using immunoSEQ multiplex PCR, the repertoire was profiled, and TCRdb retains in-frame clones only, with some absent. The repertoire consists of approximately 110,000 clones, with approximately 92% occurring once and the leading ten covering about a third. The sequenced sample consisted of peripheral blood. The receptors derive from an elderly woman with acute or convalescent COVID-19.

The CDR3 nucleotides are TGTGCCAGCAGCGCCCTTGACAGGGTGGACACCGGGGAGCTGTTTTTT. Amino acid sequence: CASSALDRVDTGELFF. This chain joins TRBV9 and TRBJ2-2, with TRBD1 identical over 7 bases. This CDR3 is 16 amino acids long. Germline CDR1 is SGDLS and CDR2 is YYNGEE. J was trimmed by 3 bases and V by 3 bases; bases with no gene match: 8. Variable domain in full (rest from reference TRBV9 and TRBJ2-2): DSGVTQTPKHLITATGQRVTLRCSPRSGDLSVYWYQQSLDQGLQFLIQYYNGEERAKGNILERFSAQQFPDLHSELNLSSLELGDSALYFCASSALDRVDTGELFFGEGSRLTVL.

V is TRBV14 and J is TRBJ2-1, with 9 bases aligning to TRBD2. Unmatched junction bases numbered 13, after V lost 5 bases and J lost 2 bases. Germline CDR1 SGHDN, CDR2 FVKESK. There are 18 residues in the CDR3. This CDR3 is CASSSPRGGAPTYNEQFF. The CDR3 bases are TGTGCCAGCAGCTCCCCGCGCGGGGGGGCTCCCACCTACAATGAGCAGTTCTTC.

The chain carries TRBV7-2 and TRBJ2-7, with TRBD1 matching over 9 bases. V trimming: 5 bases; J trimming: 3 bases; junction bases outside the gene matches: 8. The germline V gene encodes CDR1 SGHTA and CDR2 FQGNSA. The CDR3 consists of 15 residues. CDR3 loop: CASSPPGTGFYEQYF. DNA for the CDR3: TGTGCCAGCAGCCCCCCCGGGACAGGGTTCTACGAGCAGTACTTC.

This clone was seen once. This chain connects TRBV28 to TRBJ2-2; 7 bases are a match to TRBD1. Germline-derived CDR1 and CDR2 are MDHEN and SYDVKM. This CDR3 region has 15 residues. Trimming removed 4 bases from V and 6 bases from J; junction bases left unmatched: 8. Here the CDR3 reads CASSSLDRVAGELFF. As DNA, the CDR3 is TGTGCCAGCAGTTCGCTTGACAGGGTCGCCGGGGAGCTGTTTTTT.

The table lists this clone with a few counts. The J gene is TRBJ1-4, the V gene TRBV19, with a possible D match to TRBD1 (5 bases). CDR3 length equals 14 residues. Germline V gene sequence: CDR1 LNHDA, CDR2 SQIVND (reference sequence). V was cut by 0 bases and J by 12 bases, with 14 bases left in between. CDR3 residues: CASSIDGRQGELFF. CDR3 DNA: TGTGCCAGTAGTATAGACGGAAGGCAGGGTGAACTGTTTTTT.

V and J are TRBV9 and TRBJ2-2; D is perhaps TRBD1 (5 bases). The CDR3 is 15 residues long. From germline, CDR1 is SGDLS and CDR2 YYNGEE. Trimming stripped 4 bases from V and 8 bases from J, with 18 bases between. The CDR3 coding sequence is TGTGCCAGCAGCACCATAGGACATACCCAAGGGGAGCTGTTTTTT. Amino acids: CASSTIGHTQGELFF.

This chain links TRBV19 with TRBJ1-5, with D maybe TRBD1 (6 bases). The CDR3 is made up of 14 amino acids. Trimming removed 4 bases from V and 3 bases from J, with 10 bases in between. CDR1 is LNHDA, CDR2 SQIVND, per germline (reference sequence). The CDR3 DNA reads as TGTGCCAGTAGTAAACAGGGTTACAATCAGCCCCAGCATTTT. It codes for CASSKQGYNQPQHF.

The chain is built from TRBV28 and TRBJ1-5; TRBD1 aligns across 8 bases. Germline V lookup: CDR1 MDHEN, CDR2 SYDVKM. V dropped 6 bases and J dropped 9; count of bases not matched to a gene: 7. This CDR3 has 13 residues. The CDR3 reads CASRRTGRTPQHF. Written as DNA, the CDR3 is TGTGCCAGCAGGAGGACAGGGCGAACGCCCCAGCATTTT.

This clone appeared a few times. The V call is TRBV9, the J call TRBJ2-4, with 7 nucleotides matching TRBD1. This CDR3 has 16 amino acids. The junction had 13 bases not matched to a gene; V was cut back by 4 bases and J by 6 bases. Germline V gene sequence: CDR1 SGDLS, CDR2 YYNGEE. CDR3 DNA sequence: TGTGCCAGCAGCCCATCTTTCGCGACAGGGCGAAACATTCAGTACTTC. Translating it yields CASSPSFATGRNIQYF.

The rearrangement uses TRBV6-2 or TRBV6-3 and TRBJ1-2; 7 nucleotides line up with TRBD1. This CDR3 is built from 15 residues. Germline assignment: CDR1 MNHEY and CDR2 SVGEGT. J gave up 0 bases and V 4 bases, and 5 bases lay outside the gene matches. CDR3: CASSSTGASNYGYTF. As DNA, the CDR3 is TGTGCCAGCAGTTCCACAGGGGCCTCTAACTATGGCTACACCTTC.

The CDR3 bases are TGTGCCAGCAGCCAAGGGGGCGTAATTAACTATGGCTACACCTTC. Protein: CASSQGGVINYGYTF. The rearrangement joins TRBV14 to TRBJ1-2; maybe TRBD1 (5 bases). V was trimmed by 1 base and J by 1 base, leaving 10 bases between them. From germline, CDR1 is SGHDN and CDR2 FVKESK. The CDR3 extends over 15 amino acids.

The chain joins TRBV18 to TRBJ1-4; TRBD1 is a possible D gene (5 bases). The V and J ends lost 5 bases and 8 bases respectively, with 12 bases between them. Germline lookup yields CDR1 KGHSH and CDR2 LQKENI. CDR3 size: 13 residues. The DNA of the CDR3 is TGTGCCAGCTCAGCAAGGGGTTGGGAAAAACTGTTTTTT. This codes for CASSARGWEKLFF.

This clone occurred a few times. CDR3: CASSRDLLAAYEQYF. In nucleotides, the CDR3 is TGTGCCAGCAGTCGTGATTTATTGGCGGCCTACGAGCAGTACTTC. The V gene is TRBV6-2 or TRBV6-3, the J gene TRBJ2-7; D uncertain. Germline V gene data show CDR1 as MNHEY and CDR2 as SVGEGT. The length of the CDR3 is 15 residues. Trimming took off 5 bases at V and 2 bases at J, with 16 bases between the two ends.

The chain couples TRBV29-1 to TRBJ1-1, with D perhaps TRBD1 (5 bases). Between the trimmed V and J ends, which lost 7 bases and 1 base, there was a span of 22 bases. The CDR3 is 16 residues long. CDR1 is SQVTM and CDR2 is ANQGSEA in the germline V gene. The CDR3, as DNA: TGCAGCGATGCGAAGGGGCGACCGGGTGGGAACACTGAAGCTTTCTTT. It encodes CSDAKGRPGGNTEAFF.

The rearrangement links TRBV7-2 to TRBJ1-4, with 10 bases matching TRBD1. Germline assignment: CDR1 SGHTA and CDR2 FQGNSA. V was pared by 5 bases and J by 7 bases, with 4 bases of the junction left unmatched. The CDR3 consists of 14 residues. CDR3 nucleotides: TGTGCCAGCAGCCTGACAGGGGGCTCTGAAAAACTGTTTTTT. It translates to CASSLTGGSEKLFF.

This clone was counted a single time. V is TRBV7-9 and J is TRBJ1-4, with 8 bases aligning to TRBD1. The ends lost 1 base at V and 2 bases at J; junction bases unmatched: 0. The CDR3 runs 15 residues. The germline V gene encodes CDR1 SEHNR and CDR2 FQNEAQ (reference sequence). For the CDR3, the DNA is TGTGCCAGCAGCTTAGGGGACAGGACTAATGAAAAACTGTTTTTT. This sequence encodes CASSLGDRTNEKLFF.

The chain couples TRBV7-9 to TRBJ1-2, with 7 bases aligning to TRBD1. Trimming cost V 5 bases and J 4 bases; bases outside gene matches: 4. Germline loops: CDR1 SEHNR, CDR2 FQNEAQ (reference sequence). The CDR3 totals 13 residues. CDR3 loop: CASSPTGSYGYTF. In DNA form, the CDR3 reads TGTGCCAGCAGCCCGACAGGGAGCTATGGCTACACCTTC.

The rearrangement links TRBV28 to TRBJ2-1, with 8 nucleotides matching TRBD2. This CDR3 comprises 19 residues. Germline CDR1 reads MDHEN; CDR2 reads SYDVKM. V lost 2 bases and J lost 2; bases outside the gene matches: 14. CDR3: CASSLAASGSGTPYNEQFF. Written as DNA, the CDR3 is TGTGCCAGCAGTTTAGCGGCTAGCGGGTCGGGTACCCCCTACAATGAGCAGTTCTTC.

This clone was recorded once. V usage is TRBV5-4 and J usage is TRBJ1-6; D might be TRBD1 (5 bases). V was shortened by 5 bases and J by 4 bases, with 16 bases between the two germline ends. CDR3 size: 16 residues. CDR1 is SGHNT, CDR2 YYREEE, per germline (reference sequence). The CDR3, as DNA: TGTGCCAGCAGTCGATTAGGGGAACTTTATAATTCACCCCTCCACTTT. It codes for CASSRLGELYNSPLHF.

CDR3 DNA sequence: TGTGCCAGCAGCTTGATACAAACCAAAAACATTCAGTACTTC. Translating gives CASSLIQTKNIQYF. The chain has TRBV5-6 and TRBJ2-4; D unclear. There are 14 residues in the CDR3. CDR1 is SGHDT and CDR2 is YYEEEE in the germline V gene. Trimming took 1 base from V and 2 from J, leaving 7 bases between them.

The chain couples TRBV5-1 to TRBJ2-7; 7 bases match TRBD1. Germline V gives CDR1 SGHRS, CDR2 YFSETQ. V gave up 2 bases and J gave up 5 bases; unmatched junction bases: 4. The CDR3 has 13 amino acids. This chain's CDR3 is CASSFGTANEQYF. Written as DNA, the CDR3 is TGCGCCAGCAGCTTCGGGACAGCCAACGAGCAGTACTTC.

The chain couples TRBV7-9 to TRBJ1-1, with TRBD1 matching over 8 bases. V lost 2 bases and J lost 13; bases outside the gene matches: 12. Germline V gives CDR1 SEHNR, CDR2 FQNEAQ (reference sequence). The length of the CDR3 is 14 residues. In nucleotides, the CDR3 is TGTGCCAGCAGCTTACCGGACAGGGCGGGTCATGGTTTCTTT. Translating it yields CASSLPDRAGHGFF.

The table lists this clone with a few counts. This chain links TRBV5-5 with TRBJ1-4, with TRBD1 matching over 7 bases. The CDR3 is made up of 16 amino acids. J was trimmed by 0 bases and V by 6 bases; bases with no gene match: 8. CDR1 is SGHKS and CDR2 is YYEKEE in the germline V gene (reference sequence). The CDR3 bases are TGTGCCAGCACCGGGAGGGACAGCCCAACTAATGAAAAACTGTTTTTT. Protein product: CASTGRDSPTNEKLFF.

CDR3 sequence (DNA): TGTGCCAGCTCACCCACGGACAGGGATCCAGATACGCAGTATTTT. Its protein product is CASSPTDRDPDTQYF. This chain joins TRBV18 and TRBJ2-3; 8 bases align to TRBD1. The V segment lost 3 bases and the J segment 4 bases; nucleotides outside the gene matches: 6. There are 15 residues in the CDR3. The V gene's germline CDR1 is KGHSH and CDR2 LQKENI.

CDR3: CASSSPGDGLTEAFF. For the CDR3, the DNA is TGTGCCAGCAGCTCCCCCGGGGATGGACTCACTGAAGCTTTCTTT. The genes are TRBV11-2 and TRBJ1-1; D is ambiguous. The CDR3 spans 15 residues. Germline CDR1 SGHAT, CDR2 FQNNGV. Trimming cost V 4 bases and J 4 bases, with 16 bases left between them.

This sequence joins TRBV30 and TRBJ1-2; 9 bases agree with TRBD1. The CDR3 loop spans 15 amino acids. CDR1 GTSNPN and CDR2 SVGIG come from the germline V gene (reference sequence). The V segment lost 2 bases and the J segment 8 bases; nucleotides outside the gene matches: 12. CDR3 in amino acids: CAWSPGTGHLAGYTF. The CDR3 region has the DNA TGTGCCTGGAGTCCCGGGACAGGGCACCTCGCCGGCTACACCTTC.

J is TRBJ2-3 and V is TRBV18; D unclear. The CDR3 runs 13 residues. The germline gives CDR1 KGHSH, CDR2 LQKENI. The V and J ends lost 3 bases and 6 bases respectively, with 10 bases between them. For the CDR3, the DNA is TGTGCCAGCTCACCCCCACTATCCGATACGCAGTATTTT. It codes for CASSPPLSDTQYF.

The J gene is TRBJ1-1, the V gene TRBV28; 10 bases map to TRBD1. V lost 8 bases, J lost 5 bases, and 8 bases stayed unmatched. The CDR3 contains 14 residues. CDR1 is MDHEN, CDR2 SYDVKM, per germline. CDR3 nucleotides: TGTGCCAGCCTCGGGGACAGGGGATTTACTGAAGCTTTCTTT. Residues: CASLGDRGFTEAFF.

This chain links TRBV5-6 with TRBJ2-7; TRBD1 might be the D (5 bases). The germline V gene has CDR1 SGHDT and CDR2 YYEEEE. The CDR3 covers 17 residues. Trimming shortened V by 4 bases and J by 2 bases, and 22 bases separated the two germline ends. The CDR3 spells CASSLLPGLYETYEQYF. The DNA of the CDR3 is TGTGCCAGCAGCCTGTTACCAGGGCTTTATGAGACCTACGAGCAGTACTTC. Looking up the rest from reference TRBV5-6 and TRBJ2-7 gives the full variable domain: DAGVTQSPTHLIKTRGQQVTLRCSPKSGHDTVSWYQQALGQGPQFIFQYYEEEERQRGNFPDRFSGHQFPNYSSELNVNALLLGDSALYLCASSLLPGLYETYEQYFGPGTRLTVT.